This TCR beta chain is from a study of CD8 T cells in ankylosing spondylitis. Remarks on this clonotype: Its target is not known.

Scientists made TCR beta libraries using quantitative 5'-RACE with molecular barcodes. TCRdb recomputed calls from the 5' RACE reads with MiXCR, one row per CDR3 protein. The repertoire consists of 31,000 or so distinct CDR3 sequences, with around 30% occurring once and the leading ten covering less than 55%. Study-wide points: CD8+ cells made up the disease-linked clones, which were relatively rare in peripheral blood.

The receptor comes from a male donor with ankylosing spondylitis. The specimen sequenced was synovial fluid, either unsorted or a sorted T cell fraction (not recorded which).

The CDR3 here is CASSQEGARANTGELFF. CDR3 DNA sequence: TGCGCCAGCAGCCAAGAGGGGGCTAGGGCGAACACCGGGGAGCTGTTTTTT. J is TRBJ2-2 and V is TRBV4-1; TRBD1 might be the D (6 bases). This CDR3 is 17 amino acids long. Germline V gene data show CDR1 as MGHRA and CDR2 as YSYEKL. The V end was cut by 0 bases, the J end by 0 bases, with 11 bases between.